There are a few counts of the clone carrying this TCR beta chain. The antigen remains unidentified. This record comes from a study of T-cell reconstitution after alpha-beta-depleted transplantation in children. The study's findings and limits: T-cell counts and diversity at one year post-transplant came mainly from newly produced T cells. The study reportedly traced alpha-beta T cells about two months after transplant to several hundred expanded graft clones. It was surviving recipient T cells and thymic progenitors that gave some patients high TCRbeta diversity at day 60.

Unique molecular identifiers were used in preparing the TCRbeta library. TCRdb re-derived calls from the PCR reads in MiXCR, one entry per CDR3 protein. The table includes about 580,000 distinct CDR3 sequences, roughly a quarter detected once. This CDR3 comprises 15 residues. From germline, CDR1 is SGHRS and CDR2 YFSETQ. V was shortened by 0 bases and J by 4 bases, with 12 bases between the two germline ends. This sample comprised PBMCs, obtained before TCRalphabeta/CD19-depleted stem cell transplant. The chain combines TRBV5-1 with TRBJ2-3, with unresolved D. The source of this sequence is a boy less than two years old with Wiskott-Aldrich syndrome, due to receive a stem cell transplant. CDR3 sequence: CASSLAAIPADTQYF. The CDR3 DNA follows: TGCGCCAGCAGCTTGGCGGCTATCCCGGCAGATACGCAGTATTTT.